These 27 T cell receptor beta chains originate from one sample sequenced in a study of beta chain features in type 1 diabetes. As every portion of the isolated RNA was reverse transcribed, the sequencing read expressed TCRB transcripts. Method: immunoSEQ multiplex PCR; TCRdb's copy keeps in-frame clones and lacks some. The repertoire holds 630,000 or so clones, about 14% seen once, with just under 0.04% in the top ten. Findings and limits, study-wide: For Type 1 diabetes patients, all four CD4+ subsets carried TCRB CDR3s that were moderately but significantly shorter.

These receptors have no identified antigens. Input material: naive CD4+ T cells from blood. Receptors were obtained from a man in his late teens or twenties with type 1 diabetes.

The chain has TRBV5-1 and TRBJ2-6; D unresolved. CDR3 length: 15 residues. Germline V gene lookup returns CDR1 SGHRS and CDR2 YFSETQ. Trimming pared 2 bases from V and 5 bases from J, leaving 11 bases between. The chain's CDR3 is CASSFQGLRANVLTF. DNA for the CDR3: TGCGCCAGCAGCTTTCAAGGTCTCCGGGCCAACGTCCTGACTTTC. The full variable domain, in which reference TRBV5-1 and TRBJ2-6 provide the parts outside the CDR3, is KAGVTQTPRYLIKTRGQQVTLSCSPISGHRSVSWYQQTPGQGLQFLFEYFSETQRNKGNFPGRFSGRQFSNSRSEMNVSTLELGDSALYLCASSFQGLRANVLTFGAGSRLTVL.

This clone showed up just a few times. This rearrangement joins TRBV7-2 to TRBJ2-3; TRBD2 aligns across 11 bases. CDR1 and CDR2 (germline): SGHTA, FQGNSA. The CDR3 length is 17 residues. V dropped 1 base and J dropped 4; count of bases not matched to a gene: 7. The CDR3 loop reads CASSLVGTSGLADTQYF. The CDR3 DNA reads TGTGCCAGCAGCTTAGTTGGGACTAGCGGTCTGGCAGATACGCAGTATTTT.

This clone came up a few times. The chain employs TRBV7-9 and TRBJ1-1; weak D call: TRBD1 (5 bases). The V gene's germline CDR1 is SEHNR and CDR2 FQNEAQ (reference sequence). The V end was cut by 4 bases, the J end by 0 bases, with 12 bases between. The CDR3 length is 15 residues. The chain's CDR3 is CASSWGDSMNTEAFF. CDR3 nucleotides: TGTGCCAGCAGCTGGGGTGACAGCATGAACACTGAAGCTTTCTTT.

In this sample, this clone turned up a few times. This chain joins TRBV27 and TRBJ1-2; tentative D call: TRBD1 (6 bases). The CDR3 loop spans 15 amino acids. Germline V gene sequence: CDR1 MNHEY, CDR2 SMNVEV (reference sequence). The V gene lost 2 bases and the J gene lost 4 bases, with 14 bases spanning the gap. The CDR3 is CASSLNQGQGYGYTF. CDR3 DNA: TGTGCCAGCAGTTTAAATCAGGGGCAGGGCTATGGCTACACCTTC.

The J gene is TRBJ1-2, the V gene TRBV6-5, with D possibly TRBD1 on 5 matching bases. Germline-derived CDR1 and CDR2 are MNHEY and SVGAGI. V dropped 0 bases and J dropped 6 bases, with 8 bases sitting between them. The CDR3 spans 13 residues. CDR3 amino acids: CASSYSPGHGYTF. The DNA of the CDR3 is TGTGCCAGCAGTTACTCGCCGGGACATGGCTACACCTTC.

The sample holds a few counts of this clone. The CDR3 region is CASSSRQGGHSPLHF. DNA for the CDR3: TGTGCCAGCAGTTCTCGACAGGGTGGTCATTCACCCCTCCACTTT. The chain carries TRBV6-5 and TRBJ1-6; 7 bases match TRBD1. Germline V CDR1 and CDR2: MNHEY, SVGAGI. The CDR3 loop spans 15 amino acids. J lost 8 bases, V lost 4 bases, and 8 bases had no gene match.

This clone was detected a few times. The rearrangement uses TRBV5-6 and TRBJ2-3; 7 bases map to TRBD2. V shed 4 bases, J shed 2 bases, and the junction held 7 bases outside the gene matches. The CDR3 spans 15 residues. Germline loops: CDR1 SGHDT, CDR2 YYEEEE. The CDR3 DNA sequence: TGTGCCAGCAGCCGCACTAGCGCCTACACAGATACGCAGTATTTT. It specifies CASSRTSAYTDTQYF.

The rearrangement joins TRBV29-1 to TRBJ2-1; perhaps TRBD1 as D (6 bases). The V gene's germline CDR1 is SQVTM and CDR2 ANQGSEA. This CDR3 is built from 14 residues. The CDR3 nucleotides read TGCATCGCAGAAAGGGACATTTCCTACAATGAGCAGTTCTTC. Translation: CIAERDISYNEQFF.

V usage is TRBV28 and J usage is TRBJ1-5; weak D call: TRBD1 (5 bases). The CDR3 extends over 14 amino acids. V shed 8 bases and J shed 1 base, with 12 bases lying between them. CDR1 is MDHEN and CDR2 is SYDVKM in the germline V gene. The CDR3 coding sequence is TGTGCCAGCCACAGGATCGCCAGCAATCAGCCCCAGCATTTT. It codes for CASHRIASNQPQHF.

This clone was observed a few times. The genes are TRBV4-1 and TRBJ2-1; 9 nucleotides agree with TRBD2. With 4 bases clipped from V and 7 bases from J, the junction kept 17 bases outside the gene matches. This CDR3 has 18 amino acids. Per germline, CDR1 MGHRA and CDR2 YSYEKL. The CDR3 spells CASSLERYLAGNRNEQFF. The CDR3 region has the DNA TGCGCCAGCAGCCTCGAACGGTATCTAGCGGGAAACCGTAATGAGCAGTTCTTC.

There are a few counts of this clone. This rearrangement joins TRBV18 to TRBJ2-3; D remains ambiguous. CDR3 length: 14 amino acids. The V end was cut by 1 base, the J end by 4 bases, with 9 bases between. Per the germline V gene, CDR1 is KGHSH and CDR2 is LQKENI. This chain's CDR3 is CASSPRADPDTQYF. CDR3 bases: TGTGCCAGCTCACCACGGGCGGACCCAGATACGCAGTATTTT.

This clone was recorded a few times. The chain combines TRBV28 with TRBJ1-3; D is unclear. Germline loops: CDR1 MDHEN, CDR2 SYDVKM. This CDR3 contains 13 residues. The V and J ends lost 6 bases and 0 bases respectively, with 6 bases between them. The CDR3 DNA is TGTGCCAGCAGGCCCATCTCTGGAAACACCATATATTTT. Residues: CASRPISGNTIYF.

This sequence joins TRBV5-1 and TRBJ1-4; TRBD1 is a possible D gene (5 bases). Trimming cost V 2 bases and J 4 bases, with 6 bases left between them. The CDR3 spans 13 residues. The germline V gene encodes CDR1 SGHRS and CDR2 YFSETQ. The CDR3 sequence: CASSFQGNEKLFF. The CDR3 DNA follows: TGCGCCAGCAGCTTCCAGGGTAATGAAAAACTGTTTTTT.

The genes are TRBV14 and TRBJ2-1, with a possible D match to TRBD2 (6 bases). V lost 1 base, J lost 9 bases, and 13 bases lay in between. Germline-derived CDR1 and CDR2 are SGHDN and FVKESK. The CDR3 spans 14 residues. CDR3 sequence reads: CASSQVARRGEQFF. CDR3 in DNA: TGTGCCAGCAGCCAAGTTGCTAGGAGGGGTGAGCAGTTCTTC.

V is TRBV6-1 and J is TRBJ2-2, with D unresolved. This CDR3 contains 13 residues. CDR1 MNHNS and CDR2 SASEGT come from the germline V gene. V shed 1 base and J shed 8 bases, with 8 bases lying between them. The CDR3 protein is CASSEDRLGELFF. The DNA of the CDR3 is TGTGCCAGCAGTGAAGATAGGTTAGGGGAGCTGTTTTTT.

This clone has just a few counts. The gene calls are TRBV29-1 and TRBJ2-7; tentatively, D is TRBD2 (5 bases). Per the germline V gene, CDR1 is SQVTM and CDR2 is ANQGSEA. The CDR3 runs 11 residues. Trimming cost V 4 bases and J 7 bases, with 11 bases left between them. CDR3 in DNA: TGCAGCGTTGGAGGGCGGCAGGAGCAGTACTTC. It specifies CSVGGRQEQYF.

This clone was found many times. This CDR3 is also generated by other DNA sequences in the sample. The gene calls are TRBV7-9 and TRBJ2-3; D remains ambiguous. The CDR3 is 13 residues long. V was clipped by 1 base and J by 1 base, with 3 bases between them. CDR1 and CDR2 from the germline V gene are SEHNR and FQNEAQ (reference sequence). CDR3 amino acids: CASSLGGTDTQYF. The DNA for the CDR3 is TGTGCCAGCAGCTTAGGAGGCACAGATACGCAGTATTTT.

This chain uses TRBV30 with TRBJ2-5; D uncertain. V dropped 1 base and J dropped 1 base, with 4 bases sitting between them. CDR1 and CDR2 from the germline V gene are GTSNPN and SVGIG (reference sequence). This CDR3 contains 12 residues. The CDR3 DNA is TGTGCCTGGAGTGCGGGCCAAGAGACCCAGTACTTC. It yields the protein CAWSAGQETQYF.

This clone was counted between two and nine times. V usage is TRBV2 and J usage is TRBJ2-7; 9 bases align to TRBD2. J gave up 2 bases and V 5 bases, and 7 bases lay outside the gene matches. The CDR3 extends over 15 amino acids. CDR1 SNHLY and CDR2 FYNNEI come from the germline V gene. CDR3 loop: CASSPQTSGAYEQYF. The CDR3 region has the DNA TGTGCCAGCAGTCCCCAGACTAGCGGTGCCTACGAGCAGTACTTC.

This clone was counted a few times. The chain has TRBV19 and TRBJ1-5; D unclear. The germline V gene has CDR1 LNHDA and CDR2 SQIVND (reference sequence). The CDR3 is 17 amino acids. V was shortened by 5 bases and J by 0 bases, with 17 bases between the two germline ends. As DNA, the CDR3 is TGTGCCAGTAGTGGCAAGGAAGGGCAGTATAGCAATCAGCCCCAGCATTTT. Translating it yields CASSGKEGQYSNQPQHF.

This clone came up once. The gene calls are TRBV6-1 and TRBJ2-5; TRBD1 might be the D (5 bases). This CDR3 has 12 amino acids. Trimming shortened V by 8 bases and J by 4 bases, and 11 bases separated the two germline ends. CDR1 is MNHNS, CDR2 SASEGT, per germline. CDR3 sequence (DNA): TGTGCCAGCGAGGCAGGGATAGAGACCCAGTACTTC. It encodes CASEAGIETQYF.

A few counts support this clone. The chain joins TRBV18 to TRBJ1-2, with D perhaps matching TRBD1 (6 bases). The CDR3 is made up of 14 amino acids. Germline V gene data show CDR1 as KGHSH and CDR2 as LQKENI. Trimming left V 3 bases short and J 6 bases short, with 14 bases between. The CDR3 DNA sequence: TGTGCCAGCTCACCTCAACAGGGTCGTCATGGCTACACCTTC. This translates into CASSPQQGRHGYTF.

This chain links TRBV19 with TRBJ2-5; D may be TRBD2 (5 bases). The ends were cut back, 7 bases at V and 5 bases at J, with 14 bases in the middle. The CDR3 sequence is 13 residues long. Germline V gene sequence: CDR1 LNHDA, CDR2 SQIVND (reference sequence). The CDR3 DNA sequence: TGTGCCAGTACCACGCGGGTCGGGGAGACCCAGTACTTC. The encoded protein is CASTTRVGETQYF.

The V gene is TRBV5-1, the J gene TRBJ2-1; D is perhaps TRBD1 or TRBD2 (5 bases each). The CDR3 runs to 19 residues. From germline, CDR1 is SGHRS and CDR2 YFSETQ. Between the trimmed V and J ends, which lost 6 bases and 0 bases, there was a span of 25 bases. DNA for the CDR3: TGCGCCAGCAACGCACGAGGGACCACCACCGCCAGCTCCTACAATGAGCAGTTCTTC. It translates to CASNARGTTTASSYNEQFF.

Details on this clone: The sample holds other DNA sequences that translate to the same CDR3. Here the CDR3 reads CSARVYNEQFF. In nucleotides, the CDR3 is TGCAGTGCTAGAGTTTACAATGAGCAGTTCTTC. The V gene is TRBV20-1, the J gene TRBJ2-1, with D unresolved. V dropped 1 base and J dropped 4 bases, with 2 bases sitting between them. Germline values: CDR1 DFQATT, CDR2 SNEGSKA (reference sequence). The CDR3 contains 11 residues.

The chain uses TRBV9 and TRBJ2-3; D remains ambiguous. The CDR3 covers 13 residues. Trimming cost V 0 bases and J 5 bases, with 7 bases left between them. Germline CDR1 and CDR2: SGDLS and YYNGEE. DNA for the CDR3: TGTGCCAGCAGCGTAGTCATGGGAGATACGCAGTATTTT. This encodes CASSVVMGDTQYF.

This clone turned up a few times. The V and J genes are TRBV5-1 and TRBJ1-1, with D unresolved. The V gene's germline CDR1 is SGHRS and CDR2 YFSETQ. CDR3 length: 14 residues. V lost 0 bases, J lost 0 bases, and 6 bases lay in between. The CDR3 DNA sequence: TGCGCCAGCAGCTTGGCGTCGGTGAACACTGAAGCTTTCTTT. This gives the protein CASSLASVNTEAFF.